This is a list of T cell receptor beta chains from one sample in a study of CD4 T cells in relation to SARS-CoV-2 and coronaviruses. Their antigen targets remain unknown. Assay used: immunoSEQ multiplex PCR; TCRdb lists only in-frame clones, some missing. The sample records under 20,000 clones, over 65% being singletons. Material: CD4+ T cells from PBMCs, cultured in vitro. The origin of the receptors is a human donor in good health. The CDR3 runs from the conserved cysteine through the conserved F or W. D genes are given only for firm matches. Size tells how often a clone was seen (once, few, many) or the class of an expanded clone, and some rows leave it out.

>TRBD2|TRBJ2-7|TRBV7-2|NA
TGTGCCAGCAGCTGGCAACGGACTAGCGGGGGGGCCTACGAGCAGTACTTC
CASSWQRTSGGAYEQYF
>NA|TRBJ1-1|TRBV5-1|NA
TGCGCCAGCAAAACCCGACAGACGTATACTGAAGCTTTCTTT
CASKTRQTYTEAFF
>TRBD2|TRBJ2-7|TRBV7-2|NA
TGTGCCAGCAGGGAGGGACTAGCGAGCTCCTACGAGCAGTACTTC
CASREGLASSYEQYF
>TRBD2|TRBJ2-5|TRBV3-1/TRBV3-2|NA
TGTGCCAGCAGTTCCCCGGGGCTAGCGGGAGAGACCCAGTACTTC
CASSSPGLAGETQYF
>NA|TRBJ2-7|TRBV7-2|NA
TGTGCCAGCAGCACCACCTACGAGCAGTACTTC
CASSTTYEQYF
>NA|TRBJ1-5|TRBV7-2|NA
TGTGCCAGCAGCTTATCAGAATATCAGCCCCAGCATTTT
CASSLSEYQPQHF
>NA|TRBJ1-5|TRBV13|NA
TGTGCCAGCAGCTTCGGCGGTCGAGGCAATCAGCCCCAGCATTTT
CASSFGGRGNQPQHF
>TRBD1|TRBJ2-7|TRBV7-8|NA
TGTGCCAGCAAAATACACCAGGGGGCGGACGAGCAGTACTTC
CASKIHQGADEQYF
>NA|TRBJ2-2|TRBV6-1|NA
TGTGCCAGCAGTGAAGTGGACATCTCGAACACCGGGGAGCTGTTTTTT
CASSEVDISNTGELFF
>NA|TRBJ1-6|TRBV14|NA
TGTGCCAGCAGCCAACAGGCTAATTCACCCCTCCACTTT
CASSQQANSPLHF
>TRBD2|TRBJ2-4|TRBV6-4|NA
TGTGCCAGCAGTGACGAGGGCGGAGGACTAGCGGGTGCCTTTGACAAAAACATTCAGTACTTC
CASSDEGGGLAGAFDKNIQYF
>NA|TRBJ2-7|TRBV3-1/TRBV3-2|once
TGTGCCAGCAGCCAAGTTTCATCCTCGGTCGAGCAGTACTTC
CASSQVSSSVEQYF
>NA|TRBJ2-3|TRBV7-9|NA
TGTGCCAGCAGCCCCCGGAGGGGCCCCACAGATACGCAGTATTTT
CASSPRRGPTDTQYF
>TRBD2|TRBJ2-3|TRBV27|once
TGTGCCAGCAGTTTATCGAGCGCGACTAGCGGCTTAGACACAGATACGCAGTATTTT
CASSLSSATSGLDTDTQYF
>TRBD1|TRBJ2-7|TRBV5-1|NA
TGCGCCAGCAGCTCCGGACAGGGCACCTACGAGCAGTACTTC
CASSSGQGTYEQYF
>NA|TRBJ2-1|TRBV7-3|NA
TGTGCCAGCAGCCGAGAGGGAGGCCGGAAGCAGTTCTTC
CASSREGGRKQFF
>TRBD1|TRBJ2-7|TRBV6-2/TRBV6-3|once
TGTGCCAGCAGTCTACGACGGGGGACAGGTCCGCCCTACGAGCAGTACTTC
CASSLRRGTGPPYEQYF
>NA|TRBJ2-3|TRBV7-3|NA
TGTGCCAGCAGCGCAGACCCCTACACAGATACGCAGTATTTT
CASSADPYTDTQYF
>NA|TRBJ2-7|TRBV6-5|NA
TGTGCCAGCAGTTACGGCCTAGGGCTATCCTACGAGCAGTACTTC
CASSYGLGLSYEQYF
>NA|TRBJ2-5|TRBV7-8|NA
TGTGCCAGCAGCTTACTGGGGGGAAGGGAGACCCAGTACTTC
CASSLLGGRETQYF
>NA|TRBJ1-5|TRBV18|NA
TGTGCCAGCTCACCTGGCTCCGGTCAGCCCCAGCATTTT
CASSPGSGQPQHF
>NA|TRBJ2-7|TRBV18|NA
TGTGCCAGCTCACCGGGCAACTGGGACTACGAGCAGTACTTC
CASSPGNWDYEQYF
>NA|TRBJ2-1|TRBV9|NA
TGTGCCAGCAGCGTAGTAGGGACTGGAAACATTCTTGAGCAGTTCTTC
CASSVVGTGNILEQFF
>NA|TRBJ1-6|TRBV4-3|NA
TGCGCCAGCAGCCAGGGAGCCGCAGGGGCTGGTTCACCCCTCCACTTT
CASSQGAAGAGSPLHF
>TRBD1|TRBJ2-1|TRBV7-2|NA
TGTGCCAGCAGCTTGGGACAGGACAATGAGCAGTTCTTC
CASSLGQDNEQFF
>NA|TRBJ2-2|TRBV5-6|NA
TGTGCCAGCAGCTCCCAGGGTAGAAACACCGGGGAGCTGTTTTTT
CASSSQGRNTGELFF
>NA|TRBJ1-3|TRBV7-9|NA
TGTGCCAGCAGCTTAGTGGCGGACTCTGGAAACACCATATATTTT
CASSLVADSGNTIYF
>TRBD1|TRBJ2-2|TRBV4-3|NA
TGCGCCAGCAGCCAAGGGACAGGGGACTTCGGGGAGCTGTTTTTT
CASSQGTGDFGELFF
>NA|TRBJ1-3|TRBV2|NA
TGTGCCAGCAGTCGGGACGGCTCTGGAAACACCATATATTTT
CASSRDGSGNTIYF
>TRBD2|TRBJ2-1|TRBV6-6|once
TGTGCCAGCAGTGACACTAGCGGGAGCTACAATGAGCAGTTCTTC
CASSDTSGSYNEQFF
>NA|TRBJ2-2|TRBV30|NA
TGTGCCTGGAGTGTGTCAGGGAAAAACACCGGGGAGCTGTTTTTT
CAWSVSGKNTGELFF
>TRBD2|TRBJ2-1|TRBV7-3|NA
TGTGCCAGCAGCCCAAGGGAGAGAGGTCCAGCGGGAGGTTACAATGAGCAGTTCTTC
CASSPRERGPAGGYNEQFF
>NA|TRBJ2-5|TRBV7-8|few
TGTGCCAGCAGCCCAGCCAGAGTTAAAGAGACCCAGTACTTC
CASSPARVKETQYF
>TRBD1|TRBJ1-2|TRBV19|NA
TGTGCCAGTAGTAGAACCGGGACAGGACGTAACTATGGCTACACCTTC
CASSRTGTGRNYGYTF
>TRBD2|TRBJ2-5|TRBV7-2|NA
TGTGCCAGCAGCCCCTCAAGCGGGGGCTACCAAGAGACCCAGTACTTC
CASSPSSGGYQETQYF
>NA|TRBJ1-1|TRBV29-1|NA
TGCAGCGTAAACCAGGGTAATGGGAACACTGAAGCTTTCTTT
CSVNQGNGNTEAFF
>TRBD1|TRBJ1-5|TRBV15|NA
TGTGCCACCAGCAGAGGACAGGGGGCTACCTTACGTCAGCCCCAGCATTTT
CATSRGQGATLRQPQHF
>NA|TRBJ2-5|TRBV20-1|NA
TGCAGTGCTAGTCGGGTGGGAGGAGGGGGGGAGACCCAGTACTTC
CSASRVGGGGETQYF
>NA|TRBJ2-3|TRBV4-3|once
TGCGCCAGCAGCCAAGGAGGCTCCCTAGCGTCCCCAGATACGCAGTATTTT
CASSQGGSLASPDTQYF
>TRBD2|TRBJ2-7|TRBV6-5|NA
TGTGCCAGCAGTCCCCTAGCGGGAGGTGGGGTGGAGCAGTACTTC
CASSPLAGGGVEQYF
>NA|TRBJ2-1|TRBV7-7|NA
TGTGCCAGCAGCCTCTCGGGACGAAACAATGAGCAGTTCTTC
CASSLSGRNNEQFF
>NA|TRBJ1-2|TRBV25-1|NA
TGTGCCAGCAGTGCCCTTCCCGGGGGCGGCTACACCTTC
CASSALPGGGYTF
>TRBD1|TRBJ2-3|TRBV27|NA
TGTGCCAGCAGCAACAGGGGTAGGGGCACAGATACGCAGTATTTT
CASSNRGRGTDTQYF
>NA|TRBJ2-7|TRBV10-3|NA
TGTGCCATCAGCGGCGGTTCCTACGAGCAGTACTTC
CAISGGSYEQYF
>TRBD2|TRBJ2-7|TRBV6-2/TRBV6-3|NA
TGTGCCAGCAGTAGACTAGCGCCCCCGGAAGACTTC
CASSRLAPPEDF
>TRBD2|TRBJ2-7|TRBV5-6|NA
TGTGCCAGCAGCGCACTAGCGGGAGGTACTTACGAGCAGTACTTC
CASSALAGGTYEQYF
>TRBD2|TRBJ2-1|TRBV19|NA
TGTGCCAGTAGTATAATGGCGGGAGGGTCCTACAATGAGCAGTTCTTC
CASSIMAGGSYNEQFF
>NA|TRBJ1-2|TRBV7-2|NA
TGTGCCAGCAGACCAGGGGCGCCCGGCTATGGCTACACCTTC
CASRPGAPGYGYTF